Here is one TCR beta chain with its context. The source of the sample is a study of TIL therapy for anti-PD-1-resistant metastatic lung cancer. Turning to the study itself: Median tumor mutation burden was 1.5 mutations per megabase.

The immunoSEQ assay was v3. Some clones are missing from TCRdb's copy, which holds only in-frame ones; the method was immunoSEQ multiplex PCR. Among about 36,000 clones listed, around 70% were seen once. This CDR3 spans 15 amino acids. Trimming cost V 6 bases and J 5 bases; bases outside gene matches: 6. Germline V gene data show CDR1 as MDHEN and CDR2 as SYDVKM. Sample time point: pre-treatment sample, taken before nivolumab and TIL therapy. Material: blood, obtained at baseline. This chain connects TRBV28 to TRBJ2-3; TRBD2 matches at 12 bases. The receptor was derived from a person between 25 and 79 years old with non-small cell lung cancer. The CDR3 reads CASRPSGRAGDTQYF. Written as DNA, the CDR3 is TGTGCCAGCAGGCCTAGCGGGAGGGCCGGAGATACGCAGTATTTT.